Detailed here is one TCR beta chain. CDR1 is KGHSH and CDR2 is LQKENI in the germline V gene. The CDR3 covers 17 residues. Eight separate reactions per sample yielded the cDNA. UMIs containing a 6-nucleotide sample barcode were added via template switching. Nested PCRs of approximately 16 and 10 cycles, two in total, were run on TCRalpha and TCRbeta cDNA. From its re-call of the 5' RACE reads, TCRdb lists each CDR3 protein once, without DNA. Reported are a few hundred thousand distinct CDR3 sequences; the ten largest clones contain 1.6%. Skipping T cell sorting, the study isolated total RNA directly from whole blood. The data were taken from a study of monozygotic twins with inflammatory bowel disease.

This receptor was identified in a human donor with ulcerative colitis or Crohn's disease, or a healthy co-twin of an affected twin (not recorded which). Sequenced sample: blood. The chain has TRBV18 and TRBJ1-1; TCRdb lists TRBD1, though no DNA is available to test this call. CDR3 loop: CASSPQNSWTGYTEAFF.